This TCR beta chain was retrieved from a study of T cell responses to AZD1222 COVID-19 vaccine. Study findings and constraints: Elevations in Spike-specific TCR breadth and depth followed administration of two AZD1222 doses. Vaccine-associated CD4 TCRs spanned spike, dominant at 160-218 and 743-854.

Using immunoSEQ multiplex PCR, the repertoire was profiled, and TCRdb retains in-frame clones only, with some absent. The sample shows 120,000 or so clones, around 89% of them seen only once. The CDR3 covers 11 residues. V gave up 7 bases and J gave up 10 bases, with 11 bases separating them. Germline V gene sequence: CDR1 SNHLY, CDR2 FYNNEI. Turning to this clone: Its antigen is still unknown.

The sequence derives from an adult in good health. The rearrangement links TRBV2 to TRBJ2-1; D perhaps matches TRBD1 (5 bases). The sample consisted of peripheral blood, taken on day 0 of MenACWY control vaccination. The CDR3 sequence is CASIGASEQFF. CDR3 DNA: TGTGCCAGCATTGGGGCCTCCGAGCAGTTCTTC.